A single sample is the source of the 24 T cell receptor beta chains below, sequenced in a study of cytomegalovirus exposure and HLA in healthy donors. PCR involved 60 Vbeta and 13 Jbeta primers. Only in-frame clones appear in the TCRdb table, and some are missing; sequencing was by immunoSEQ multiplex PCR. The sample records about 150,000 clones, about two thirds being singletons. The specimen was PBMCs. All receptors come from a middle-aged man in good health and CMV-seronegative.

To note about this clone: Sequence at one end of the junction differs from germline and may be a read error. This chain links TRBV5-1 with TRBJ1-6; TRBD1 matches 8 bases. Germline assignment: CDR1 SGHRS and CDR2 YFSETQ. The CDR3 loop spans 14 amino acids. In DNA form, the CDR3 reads TGCGCCAGCAGCTATTCCGGACAGGGATCACCCTTCCACTTT. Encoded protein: CASSYSGQGSPFHF.

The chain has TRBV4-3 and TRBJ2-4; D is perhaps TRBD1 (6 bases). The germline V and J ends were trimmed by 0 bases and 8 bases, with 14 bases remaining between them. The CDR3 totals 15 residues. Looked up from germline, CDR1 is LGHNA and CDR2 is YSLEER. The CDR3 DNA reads TGCGCCAGCAGCCAAGAGGGCAGGGGCTGGGACATTCAGTACTTC. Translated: CASSQEGRGWDIQYF.

Written as DNA, the CDR3 is TGTGCCAGCAGCGCAGAGGCCGGGGAGCTGTTTTTT. This gives the protein CASSAEAGELFF. The rearrangement uses TRBV2 and TRBJ2-2, with unresolved D. The germline V gene has CDR1 SNHLY and CDR2 FYNNEI. The CDR3 is 12 amino acids. V was clipped by 6 bases and J by 6 bases, with 8 bases between them.

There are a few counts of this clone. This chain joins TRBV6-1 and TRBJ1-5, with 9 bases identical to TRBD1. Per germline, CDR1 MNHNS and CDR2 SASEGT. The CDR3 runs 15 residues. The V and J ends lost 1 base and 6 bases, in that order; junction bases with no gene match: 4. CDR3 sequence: CASSEGGTGFQPQHF. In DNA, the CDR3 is TGTGCCAGCAGTGAAGGGGGGACAGGGTTTCAGCCCCAGCATTTT.

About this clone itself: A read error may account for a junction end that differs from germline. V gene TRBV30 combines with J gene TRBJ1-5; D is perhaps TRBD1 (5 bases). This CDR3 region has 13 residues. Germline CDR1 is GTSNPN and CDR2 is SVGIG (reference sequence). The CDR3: CAWSGGGYQPQNF. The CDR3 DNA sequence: TGTGCCTGGAGTGGGGGGGGGTATCAGCCCCAGAATTTT.

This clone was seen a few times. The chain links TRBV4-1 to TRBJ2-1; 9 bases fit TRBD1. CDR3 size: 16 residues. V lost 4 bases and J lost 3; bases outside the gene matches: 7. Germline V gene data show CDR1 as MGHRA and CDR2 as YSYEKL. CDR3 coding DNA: TGCGCCAGCAGCCGGGGGACAGGGAGGAACTACAATGAGCAGTTCTTC. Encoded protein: CASSRGTGRNYNEQFF.

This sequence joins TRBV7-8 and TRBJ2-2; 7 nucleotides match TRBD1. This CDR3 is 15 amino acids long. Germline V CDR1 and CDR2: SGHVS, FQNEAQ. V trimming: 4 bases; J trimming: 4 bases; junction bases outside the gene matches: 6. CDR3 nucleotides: TGTGCCAGCAGCTCGGGGACAGCCCTCACCGGGGAGCTGTTTTTT. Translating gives CASSSGTALTGELFF.

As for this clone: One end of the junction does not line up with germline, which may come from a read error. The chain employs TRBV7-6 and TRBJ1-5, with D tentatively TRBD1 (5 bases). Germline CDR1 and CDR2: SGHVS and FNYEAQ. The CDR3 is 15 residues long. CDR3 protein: CASSLGQPGNQPQNF. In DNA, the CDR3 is TGTGCCAGCAGCTTAGGACAGCCGGGCAATCAGCCCCAGAATTTT. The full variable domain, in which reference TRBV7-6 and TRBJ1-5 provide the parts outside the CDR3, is GAGVSQSPRYKVTKRGQDVALRCDPISGHVSLYWYRQALGQGPEFLTYFNYEAQQDKSGLPNDRFSAERPEGSISTLTIQRTEQRDSAMYRCASSLGQPGNQPQNFGDGTRLSIL.

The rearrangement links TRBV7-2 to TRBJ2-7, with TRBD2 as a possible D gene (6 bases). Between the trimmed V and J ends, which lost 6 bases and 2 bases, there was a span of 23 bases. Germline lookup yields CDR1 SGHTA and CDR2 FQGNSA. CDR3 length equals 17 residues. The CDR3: CASSLTSDYLGPYEQYF. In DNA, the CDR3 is TGTGCCAGCAGTCTAACCTCGGACTACCTGGGACCCTACGAGCAGTACTTC.

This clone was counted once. CDR3 loop: CASSIVTGGTEAFF. The CDR3, as DNA: TGTGCCAGTAGTATTGTGACAGGGGGCACTGAAGCTTTCTTT. The chain is built from TRBV19 and TRBJ1-1, with TRBD1 matching over 9 bases. CDR1 LNHDA and CDR2 SQIVND come from the germline V gene (reference sequence). The CDR3 extends over 14 amino acids. The ends lost 3 bases at V and 4 bases at J; junction bases unmatched: 3.

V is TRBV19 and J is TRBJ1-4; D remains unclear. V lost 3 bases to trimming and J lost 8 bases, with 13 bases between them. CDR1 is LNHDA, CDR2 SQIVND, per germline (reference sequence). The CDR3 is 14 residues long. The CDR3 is CASSIGTPWEKLFF. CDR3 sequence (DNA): TGTGCCAGTAGTATTGGTACACCTTGGGAAAAACTGTTTTTT.

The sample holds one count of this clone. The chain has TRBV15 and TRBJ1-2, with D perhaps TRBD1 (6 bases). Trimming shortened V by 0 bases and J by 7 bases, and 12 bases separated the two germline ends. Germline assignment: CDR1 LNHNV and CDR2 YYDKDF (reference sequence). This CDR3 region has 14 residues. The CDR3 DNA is TGTGCCACCAGCAGAGAGGCAGGGGTCAGTGGCTACACCTTC. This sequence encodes CATSREAGVSGYTF.

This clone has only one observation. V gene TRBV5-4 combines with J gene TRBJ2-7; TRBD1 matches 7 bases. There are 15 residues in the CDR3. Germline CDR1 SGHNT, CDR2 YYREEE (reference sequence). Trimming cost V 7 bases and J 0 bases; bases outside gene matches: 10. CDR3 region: CASQQDRPSSYEQYF. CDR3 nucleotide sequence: TGTGCCAGCCAACAGGACAGGCCCAGCTCCTACGAGCAGTACTTC.

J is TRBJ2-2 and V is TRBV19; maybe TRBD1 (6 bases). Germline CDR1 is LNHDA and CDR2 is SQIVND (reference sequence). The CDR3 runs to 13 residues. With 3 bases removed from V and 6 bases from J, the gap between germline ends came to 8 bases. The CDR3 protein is CASSMTGPGELFF. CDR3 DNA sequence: TGTGCCAGTAGTATGACAGGCCCCGGGGAGCTGTTTTTT.

The CDR3 bases are TGTGCCAGCAGCTCCGCCAGGGAATCTAGCACAGATACGCAGTATTTT. Protein product: CASSSARESSTDTQYF. This sequence joins TRBV6-6 and TRBJ2-3, with D possibly matching TRBD1 (5 bases). The CDR3 spans 16 residues. V was shortened by 6 bases and J by 0 bases, with 16 bases between the two germline ends. Germline-derived CDR1 and CDR2 are MNHNY and SVGAGI (reference sequence).

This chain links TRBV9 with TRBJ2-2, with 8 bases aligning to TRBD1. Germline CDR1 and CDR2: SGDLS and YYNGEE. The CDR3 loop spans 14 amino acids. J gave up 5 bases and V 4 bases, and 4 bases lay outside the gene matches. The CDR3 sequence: CASSRTGMTGELFF. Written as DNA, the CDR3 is TGTGCCAGCAGCCGGACAGGGATGACCGGGGAGCTGTTTTTT.

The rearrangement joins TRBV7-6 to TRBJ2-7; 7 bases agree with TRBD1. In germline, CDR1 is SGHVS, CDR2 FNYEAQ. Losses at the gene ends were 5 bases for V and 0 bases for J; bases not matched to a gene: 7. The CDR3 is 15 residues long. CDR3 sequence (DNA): TGTGCCAGCAGCCTACAGGGGCACAACTCCTACGAGCAGTACTTC. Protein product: CASSLQGHNSYEQYF.

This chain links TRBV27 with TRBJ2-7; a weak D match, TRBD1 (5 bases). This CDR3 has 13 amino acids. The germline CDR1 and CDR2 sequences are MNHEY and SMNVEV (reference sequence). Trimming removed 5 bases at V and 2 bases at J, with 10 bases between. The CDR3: CASSPLGAYEQYF. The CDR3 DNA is TGTGCCAGCAGTCCCCTAGGGGCCTACGAGCAGTACTTC.

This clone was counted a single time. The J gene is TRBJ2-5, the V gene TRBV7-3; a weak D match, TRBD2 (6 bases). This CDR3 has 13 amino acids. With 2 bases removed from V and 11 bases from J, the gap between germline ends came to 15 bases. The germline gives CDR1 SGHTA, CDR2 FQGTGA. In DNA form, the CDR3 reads TGTGCCAGCAGCTTAGGTCTGGGGGACTTTCAGTACTTC. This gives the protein CASSLGLGDFQYF.

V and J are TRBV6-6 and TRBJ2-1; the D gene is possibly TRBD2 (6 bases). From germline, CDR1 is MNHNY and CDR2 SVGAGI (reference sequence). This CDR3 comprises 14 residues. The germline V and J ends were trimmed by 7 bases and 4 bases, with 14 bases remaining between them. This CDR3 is CASTPGGPYNEQFF. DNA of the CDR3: TGTGCCAGCACCCCCGGGGGACCATACAATGAGCAGTTCTTC.

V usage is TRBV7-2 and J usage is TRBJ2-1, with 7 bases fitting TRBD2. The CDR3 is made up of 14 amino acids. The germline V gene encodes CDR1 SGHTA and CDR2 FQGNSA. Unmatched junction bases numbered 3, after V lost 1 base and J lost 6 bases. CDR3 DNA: TGTGCCAGCAGCTTAGTGGGCGGGAGCAATGAGCAGTTCTTC. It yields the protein CASSLVGGSNEQFF. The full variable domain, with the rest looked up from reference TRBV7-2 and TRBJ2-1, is GAGVSQSPSNKVTEKGKDVELRCDPISGHTALYWYRQSLGQGLEFLIYFQGNSAPDKSGLPSDRFSAERTGGSVSTLTIQRTQQEDSAVYLCASSLVGGSNEQFFGPGTRLTVL.

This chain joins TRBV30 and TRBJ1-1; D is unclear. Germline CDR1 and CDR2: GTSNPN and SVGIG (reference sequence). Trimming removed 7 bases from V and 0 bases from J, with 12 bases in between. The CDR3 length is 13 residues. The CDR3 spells CAYTQVMNTEAFF. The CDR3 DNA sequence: TGTGCCTACACACAAGTTATGAACACTGAAGCTTTCTTT.

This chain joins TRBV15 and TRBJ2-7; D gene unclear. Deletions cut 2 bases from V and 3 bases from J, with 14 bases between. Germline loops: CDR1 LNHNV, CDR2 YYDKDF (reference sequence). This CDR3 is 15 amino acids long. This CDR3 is CATSRSETRNYEQYF. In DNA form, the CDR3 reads TGTGCCACCAGCAGATCCGAGACTCGCAACTACGAGCAGTACTTC.

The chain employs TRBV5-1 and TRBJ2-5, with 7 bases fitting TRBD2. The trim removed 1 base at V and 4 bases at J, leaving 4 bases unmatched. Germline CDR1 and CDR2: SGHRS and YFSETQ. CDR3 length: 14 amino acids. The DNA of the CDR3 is TGCGCCAGCAGCTTGTGGGGGGGTTTAGAGACCCAGTACTTC. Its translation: CASSLWGGLETQYF.